Below are 19 T cell receptor beta chains sequenced from a single sample in a study of blood T cell repertoires in COVID-19. Using immunoSEQ multiplex PCR, the repertoire was profiled, and TCRdb retains in-frame clones only, with some absent. The sample carries about 130,000 clones, about four fifths recorded once. Input material: peripheral blood. The origin of the receptors is a woman at least 80 years old with acute or convalescent COVID-19.

The V call is TRBV12-3 or TRBV12-4, the J call TRBJ1-2; D is ambiguous. There are 13 residues in the CDR3. V gave up 3 bases and J gave up 1 base, with 6 bases separating them. CDR3 in amino acids: CASSFRSNYGYTF. The CDR3 DNA follows: TGTGCCAGCAGTTTTCGCAGTAACTATGGCTACACCTTC.

This clone was recorded a few times. This chain links TRBV2 with TRBJ1-5, with 9 bases lining up with TRBD1. In germline, CDR1 is SNHLY, CDR2 FYNNEI. The CDR3 has 17 residues. Trimming cost V 5 bases and J 4 bases; bases outside gene matches: 12. The CDR3 DNA follows: TGTGCCAGCAGTCATAGGACAGGGGAGTTAGATAATCAGCCCCAGCATTTT. Protein sequence: CASSHRTGELDNQPQHF.

CDR3 DNA sequence: TGTGCCTGGAGTAAGTCCAGCTCCTACGAGCAGTACTTC. Its protein product is CAWSKSSSYEQYF. The chain has TRBV30 and TRBJ2-7; no reliable D call. The CDR3 has 13 amino acids. From germline, CDR1 is GTSNPN and CDR2 SVGIG (reference sequence). V was shortened by 2 bases and J by 0 bases, with 8 bases between the two germline ends.

The rearrangement uses TRBV6-2 or TRBV6-3 and TRBJ2-7; 7 bases are a match to TRBD1. Germline V lookup: CDR1 MNHEY, CDR2 SVGEGT. The ends lost 5 bases at V and 0 bases at J; junction bases unmatched: 7. CDR3 length: 15 amino acids. The chain's CDR3 is CASSGRDSPSYEQYF. CDR3 coding DNA: TGTGCCAGCAGTGGCCGGGACAGTCCCTCCTACGAGCAGTACTTC.

This clone turned up a few times. This chain links TRBV19 with TRBJ2-3, with 11 bases identical to TRBD2. The CDR3 extends over 18 amino acids. The J segment lost 1 base and the V segment lost 1 base, leaving 7 bases of the junction unmatched. Germline CDR1 LNHDA, CDR2 SQIVND (reference sequence). CDR3 loop: CASSIGSGGASRTDTQYF. CDR3 nucleotides: TGTGCCAGTAGTATAGGTAGCGGGGGGGCCTCCCGCACAGATACGCAGTATTTT.

Of note for this clone: Because the CDR3's place on the DNA is in doubt, the DNA is left out and the CDR3 is given as listed by TCRdb. CDR3 in amino acids: CASSFGGGSASFF. V gene TRBV7-2 combines with J gene TRBJ1-1; no check of the table's D call, TRBD1, against the DNA was made. The germline CDR1 and CDR2 sequences are SGHTA and FQGNSA. Including both end residues, the CDR3 is 13 amino acids long.

The chain combines TRBV5-5 with TRBJ1-4; 7 bases agree with TRBD1. Germline CDR1 and CDR2: SGHKS and YYEKEE (reference sequence). Germline trimming cut 4 bases from V and 5 bases from J; bases unmatched to any gene: 5. CDR3 size: 14 residues. CDR3 region: CASSPGQLNEKLFF. CDR3 nucleotides: TGTGCCAGCAGCCCGGGACAGCTAAATGAAAAACTGTTTTTT.

The rearrangement uses TRBV5-1 and TRBJ1-1; the match to TRBD1 covers 9 bases. Germline V gene sequence: CDR1 SGHRS, CDR2 YFSETQ. The length of the CDR3 is 17 residues. V trimming: 0 bases; J trimming: 2 bases; junction bases outside the gene matches: 8. CDR3 amino acids: CASSLARSDRGNTEAFF. DNA for the CDR3: TGCGCCAGCAGCTTGGCTCGGTCGGACAGGGGCAACACTGAAGCTTTCTTT.

The chain couples TRBV15 to TRBJ1-2, with 10 bases identical to TRBD1. With V trimmed by 5 bases and J by 6 bases, 3 bases remained unmatched. Germline-derived CDR1 and CDR2 are LNHNV and YYDKDF (reference sequence). The CDR3 length is 13 residues. CDR3 in amino acids: CATSEGTGDGYTF. CDR3 nucleotides: TGTGCCACCAGCGAGGGGACAGGGGATGGCTACACCTTC.

This rearrangement joins TRBV7-2 to TRBJ2-1; 8 positions agree with TRBD1. The V gene's germline CDR1 is SGHTA and CDR2 FQGNSA. The CDR3 has 15 residues. The V gene end was trimmed by 1 base and the J gene end by 6 bases; junction bases not matched to a gene: 5. The CDR3 loop is CASSLGGTGSNEQFF. The DNA of the CDR3 is TGTGCCAGCAGCTTAGGGGGGACAGGCAGCAATGAGCAGTTCTTC. The full variable domain, in which reference TRBV7-2 and TRBJ2-1 provide the parts outside the CDR3, is GAGVSQSPSNKVTEKGKDVELRCDPISGHTALYWYRQSLGQGLEFLIYFQGNSAPDKSGLPSDRFSAERTGGSVSTLTIQRTQQEDSAVYLCASSLGGTGSNEQFFGPGTRLTVL.

The chain carries TRBV3-1 (or the pseudogene TRBV3-2) and TRBJ2-3, with 7 bases fitting TRBD2. CDR3 length: 16 amino acids. Germline assignment: CDR1 LGHDT and CDR2 YNNKEL (reference sequence). V shed 2 bases and J 2 bases; nucleotides not matched to a gene: 7. The CDR3: CASSQRWTSNTDTQYF. For the CDR3, the DNA is TGTGCCAGCAGCCAAAGATGGACTAGTAACACAGATACGCAGTATTTT.

The V gene is TRBV6-2 or TRBV6-3, the J gene TRBJ2-1, with 14 nucleotides matching TRBD2. Germline CDR1 MNHEY, CDR2 SVGEGT. V was pared by 2 bases and J by 7 bases, with 4 bases of the junction left unmatched. CDR3 length: 16 residues. The DNA for the CDR3 is TGTGCCAGCAGTTACCCGGGACTAGCGGGAGTAAATGAGCAGTTCTTC. It is translated as CASSYPGLAGVNEQFF.

This clone was seen a few times. The chain combines TRBV6-5 with TRBJ1-6, with a weak D call TRBD1 (6 bases). This CDR3 spans 14 amino acids. CDR1 is MNHEY, CDR2 SVGAGI, per germline. Between the trimmed V and J ends, which lost 2 bases and 5 bases, there was a span of 7 bases. CDR3: CASSYGTNNSPLHF. Here the CDR3 DNA reads TGTGCCAGCAGTTACGGGACAAATAATTCACCCCTCCACTTT.

A note on this clone: Additional DNA sequences in this sample encode the identical CDR3. The V gene is TRBV5-6, the J gene TRBJ1-1, with D possibly matching TRBD1 (5 bases). V lost 1 base and J lost 1, with 8 bases in between. Germline values: CDR1 SGHDT, CDR2 YYEEEE. This CDR3 is 14 amino acids long. This CDR3 reads CASSLRTQNTEAFF. As DNA, the CDR3 is TGTGCCAGCAGCTTGAGGACACAGAACACTGAAGCTTTCTTT.

The DNA for the CDR3 is TGTGCCAGCAGCCTGTCGAACCTAGGGGGGACCCAGTACTTC. Translated, it gives CASSLSNLGGTQYF. The chain couples TRBV7-2 to TRBJ2-5, with D tentatively TRBD1 (6 bases). V shed 5 bases and J shed 7 bases, with 17 bases lying between them. Germline CDR1 and CDR2: SGHTA and FQGNSA. This CDR3 has 14 amino acids.

The J gene is TRBJ1-2, the V gene TRBV2; TRBD1 is a possible D gene (6 bases). This CDR3 has 15 residues. The germline V and J ends were trimmed by 5 bases and 0 bases, with 13 bases remaining between them. Germline V CDR1 and CDR2: SNHLY, FYNNEI. The CDR3 DNA sequence: TGTGCCAGCAGTTCCTGGACAGCCACTAACTATGGCTACACCTTC. Its protein product is CASSSWTATNYGYTF.

The chain uses TRBV30 and TRBJ1-4; 11 nucleotides line up with TRBD1. The CDR3 length is 13 residues. Germline V lookup: CDR1 GTSNPN, CDR2 SVGIG (reference sequence). V trimming: 8 bases; J trimming: 8 bases; junction bases outside the gene matches: 7. The CDR3 loop is CAGSGQGVEKLFF. As DNA, the CDR3 is TGTGCCGGATCGGGACAGGGGGTCGAAAAACTGTTTTTT.

In nucleotides, the CDR3 is TGTGCCAGCAGCTTAGAGCGCGGGGAGCTGTTTTTT. It yields the protein CASSLERGELFF. The genes are TRBV7-6 and TRBJ2-2; no definite D call. V lost 1 base and J 7 bases, leaving 4 bases between the germline ends. This CDR3 has 12 amino acids. CDR1 is SGHVS, CDR2 FNYEAQ, per germline.

This rearrangement joins TRBV5-1 to TRBJ1-2, with 7 nucleotides matching TRBD1. The V gene end was trimmed by 2 bases and the J gene end by 5 bases; junction bases not matched to a gene: 9. This CDR3 has 15 residues. Germline CDR1 SGHRS, CDR2 YFSETQ. For the CDR3, the DNA is TGCGCCAGCAGCTTAGGGGACAGCATGCTTTATGGCTACACCTTC. Protein product: CASSLGDSMLYGYTF.